Shown below are 21 T cell receptor beta chains from a single sample sequenced in a study of Graves' ophthalmopathy and Graves' hyperthyroidism. RNA transcripts provided the template for amplifying TCR beta CDR3 regions. Amplification began with first-round RT-PCR using HTBI primers, then second-round multiplex PCR was performed. From the multiplex PCR reads, TCRdb called clonotypes with MiXCR, one entry per CDR3 protein. The sample has 300,000 or so distinct CDR3 sequences, 15% to 20% seen once; the top ten hold about 12%. The sample taken for sequencing was peripheral blood. These receptor sequences come from an adult man with Graves' ophthalmopathy.

This clonotype was detected many times. CDR3 sequence: CASSYPGQGRYGYTF. In DNA form, the CDR3 reads TGTGCCAGCAGTTACCCGGGACAGGGGAGGTATGGCTACACCTTC. The J gene is TRBJ1-2, the V gene TRBV6-5, with TRBD1 matching over 10 bases. Germline assignment: CDR1 MNHEY and CDR2 SVGAGI. The CDR3 covers 15 residues. With V trimmed by 2 bases and J by 5 bases, 5 bases remained unmatched.

This clonotype was seen at least ten times. This chain joins TRBV11-1 and TRBJ1-2; TRBD1 aligns across 8 bases. Germline assignment: CDR1 SGHAT and CDR2 FQDESV (reference sequence). The ends lost 5 bases at V and 0 bases at J; junction bases unmatched: 8. CDR3 length: 16 amino acids. The CDR3 DNA is TGTGCCAGCAGCAACCTAACAGGGGGATCTAACTATGGCTACACCTTC. Its protein is CASSNLTGGSNYGYTF. The whole variable domain, remainder taken from reference TRBV11-1 and TRBJ1-2, is EAEVAQSPRYKITEKSQAVAFWCDPISGHATLYWYRQILGQGPELLVQFQDESVVDDSQLPKDRFSAERLKGVDSTLKIQPAELGDSAMYLCASSNLTGGSNYGYTFGSGTRLTVV.

This clonotype was detected only once. A read error may explain this, as a much larger clone is one base away. The conserved phenylalanine or tryptophan normally closing the CDR3 is absent here, so this likely arose from a read error. The chain links TRBV11-1 to TRBJ1-1; D might be TRBD1 (5 bases). Trimming left V 5 bases short and J 1 base short, with 14 bases between. There are 15 residues in the CDR3. Germline values: CDR1 SGHAT, CDR2 FQDESV (reference sequence). This CDR3 reads CASSGGDDQNTEAFL. As DNA, the CDR3 is TGTGCCAGCAGCGGAGGGGACGACCAGAACACTGAAGCTTTCCTT.

This clonotype was counted ten times or more. CDR3 DNA: TGTGCCAGCAGACCTAACTCCGGGACAGGGGTCCACGAGCAGTACTTC. Its translation is CASRPNSGTGVHEQYF. This chain connects TRBV12-3 or TRBV12-4 to TRBJ2-7, with 10 bases identical to TRBD1. Germline trimming cut 6 bases from V and 5 bases from J; bases unmatched to any gene: 13. The CDR3 sequence is 16 residues long.

This clonotype was recorded at least ten times. The rearrangement uses TRBV6-1 and TRBJ1-5; no clear D gene. The germline V gene has CDR1 MNHNS and CDR2 SASEGT. The CDR3 has 15 residues. The V end lost 7 bases, the J end lost 3 bases, and 16 bases lay between the germline ends. The CDR3 loop is CASTTYTWSNQPQHF. Written as DNA, the CDR3 is TGTGCCAGCACCACCTATACCTGGTCCAATCAGCCCCAGCATTTT.

The V call is TRBV11-2, the J call TRBJ1-1; tentatively, D is TRBD1 (6 bases). The CDR3 loop spans 17 amino acids. V lost 5 bases and J lost 2, with 21 bases in between. Germline assignment: CDR1 SGHAT and CDR2 FQNNGV. CDR3 amino acids: CASSPSPGQNPNTEAFF. As DNA, the CDR3 is TGTGCCAGCAGCCCCAGCCCCGGACAGAATCCAAACACTGAAGCTTTCTTT.

This clonotype was observed at least ten times. The chain combines TRBV27 with TRBJ2-7, with D possibly called TRBD1 or TRBD2 (5 bases each). CDR1 and CDR2 (germline): MNHEY, SMNVEV (reference sequence). The CDR3 covers 16 residues. The V and J ends lost 1 base and 0 bases respectively, with 13 bases between them. The CDR3 here is CASSLLGDGHSYEQYF. The CDR3 DNA is TGTGCCAGCAGTTTATTGGGGGACGGACACTCCTACGAGCAGTACTTC.

This clonotype occurred many times. The chain links TRBV11-2 to TRBJ1-1, with D possibly matching TRBD1 (5 bases). Trimming shortened V by 5 bases and J by 1 base, and 17 bases separated the two germline ends. CDR3 size: 16 residues. The V gene's germline CDR1 is SGHAT and CDR2 FQNNGV. The CDR3 reads CASSRRRGEENTEAFF. The CDR3 DNA reads as TGTGCCAGCAGCCGACGGCGGGGCGAAGAGAACACTGAAGCTTTCTTT.

This clonotype has ten or more counts. This chain joins TRBV7-8 and TRBJ1-1; 8 bases match TRBD1. Germline loops: CDR1 SGHVS, CDR2 FQNEAQ. V shed 8 bases, J shed 3 bases, and the junction held 17 bases outside the gene matches. This CDR3 region has 17 residues. The DNA for the CDR3 is TGTGCCAGCGGCTCGGGCACAGGGGGTGTCTCCGACACTGAAGCTTTCTTT. Protein product: CASGSGTGGVSDTEAFF. The full variable domain, completed using reference TRBV7-8 and TRBJ1-1, is GAGVSQSPRYKVAKRGQDVALRCDPISGHVSLFWYQQALGQGPEFLTYFQNEAQLDKSGLPSDRFFAERPEGSVSTLKIQRTQQEDSAVYLCASGSGTGGVSDTEAFFGQGTRLTVV.

This clonotype was found many times. V is TRBV30 and J is TRBJ1-1; 7 bases are a match to TRBD1. This CDR3 is 12 amino acids long. V dropped 4 bases and J dropped 3; count of bases not matched to a gene: 2. Germline V gene lookup returns CDR1 GTSNPN and CDR2 SVGIG (reference sequence). CDR3 DNA: TGTGCCTGGAACAGGGGTCACACTGAAGCTTTCTTT. Translated, it gives CAWNRGHTEAFF.

This clonotype occurred many times. The V call is TRBV9, the J call TRBJ1-3, with D unresolved. CDR1 is SGDLS and CDR2 is YYNGEE in the germline V gene. The CDR3 is 17 residues long. The V end was cut by 3 bases, the J end by 0 bases, with 16 bases between. DNA for the CDR3: TGTGCCAGCAGCGGAAGAGGAACTCAACTCTCTGGAAACACCATATATTTT. It translates to CASSGRGTQLSGNTIYF.

In its sample, this clonotype was seen a few times. This chain uses TRBV15 with TRBJ2-2; 13 bases are a match to TRBD2. The CDR3 loop spans 15 amino acids. V gave up 7 bases and J gave up 3 bases; unmatched junction bases: 2. The germline V gene has CDR1 LNHNV and CDR2 YYDKDF (reference sequence). CDR3 amino acids: CATKGLAGYTGELFF. CDR3 DNA: TGTGCCACCAAGGGACTAGCGGGGTACACCGGGGAGCTGTTTTTT.

This clonotype was observed many times. For the CDR3, the DNA is TGTGCCAGCAGCTCAGGGCTTAGGGTTCAGCCCCAGCATTTT. Translated, it gives CASSSGLRVQPQHF. V gene TRBV27 combines with J gene TRBJ1-5; possible D gene TRBD1, 5 bases. The length of the CDR3 is 14 residues. V shed 6 bases and J shed 6 bases, with 15 bases lying between them. Germline V lookup: CDR1 MNHEY, CDR2 SMNVEV (reference sequence).

This clonotype was detected ten times or more. The chain uses TRBV2 and TRBJ2-7, with 8 bases fitting TRBD2. J lost 2 bases, V lost 7 bases, and 10 bases had no gene match. Germline lookup yields CDR1 SNHLY and CDR2 FYNNEI. CDR3 length equals 15 residues. The CDR3 nucleotides are TGTGCCAGCACCGATGGGCGGGAGGTCCCCTACGAGCAGTACTTC. This encodes CASTDGREVPYEQYF.

This clonotype has a count of ten or more. The rearrangement uses TRBV6-5 and TRBJ1-3; 8 positions agree with TRBD1. The CDR3 has 15 residues. Per the germline V gene, CDR1 is MNHEY and CDR2 is SVGAGI. V gave up 6 bases and J gave up 3 bases; unmatched junction bases: 7. The CDR3 bases are TGTGCCAGCAGACTAGGTGGACAGGGTGGAAACACCATATATTTT. It translates to CASRLGGQGGNTIYF.

At least ten counts were recorded for this clonotype. A much larger clone differs from this one at a single base, so this may be a read error. This sequence joins TRBV7-2 and TRBJ2-5, with D uncertain. Trimming took 1 base from V and 0 from J, leaving 3 bases between them. Germline-derived CDR1 and CDR2 are SGHTA and FQGNSA. CDR3 length: 13 amino acids. In nucleotides, the CDR3 is TGTGCCAGCAGCTTAGGCCACCAAGAGACCCAGTACTTC. It yields the protein CASSLGHQETQYF.

This clonotype showed up many times. The CDR3 DNA sequence: TGCAGCGTTCCACCCGGCAGGGGATCAGAGACCCAGTACTTC. The encoded protein is CSVPPGRGSETQYF. This chain joins TRBV29-1 and TRBJ2-5, with a weak D call TRBD1 (6 bases). The CDR3 contains 14 residues. V was pared by 5 bases and J by 4 bases, with 17 bases between. The germline CDR1 and CDR2 sequences are SQVTM and ANQGSEA.

This clonotype was counted many times. The junction departs from the called germline gene at one end, perhaps through a read error. V usage is TRBV30 and J usage is TRBJ1-3, with D unresolved. From germline, CDR1 is GTSNPN and CDR2 SVGIG (reference sequence). The CDR3 length is 13 residues. The CDR3 coding sequence is TGTGCCTGGACCGCGGACTTTGGATACACCATATATTTT. Translating it yields CAWTADFGYTIYF.

This clonotype was seen repeatedly, ten times or more. J is TRBJ2-7 and V is TRBV6-5, with a weak D call TRBD1 (6 bases). CDR3 length equals 13 residues. Trimming cost V 6 bases and J 3 bases, with 12 bases left between them. Germline V gene data show CDR1 as MNHEY and CDR2 as SVGAGI. The CDR3 sequence: CASRRQEIYEQYF. The CDR3 bases are TGTGCCAGCAGACGACAGGAGATCTACGAGCAGTACTTC.

A remark on this clonotype: A much larger clone sits a single nucleotide away, making a read error possible. V is TRBV18 and J is TRBJ2-5; 8 nucleotides match TRBD1. Germline CDR1 and CDR2: KGHSH and LQKENI. The CDR3 covers 15 residues. V shed 2 bases, J shed 5 bases, and the junction held 7 bases outside the gene matches. As DNA, the CDR3 is TGTGCCAGCTCACCATGGATCAGGGGGCAGGAGACCCAGTACTTC. Translation gives CASSPWIRGQETQYF.

There are many counts of this clonotype. The genes are TRBV3-1 and TRBJ2-5; possible D gene TRBD2, 5 bases. Germline CDR1 LGHDT, CDR2 YNNKEL (reference sequence). The germline V and J ends were trimmed by 7 bases and 3 bases, with 21 bases remaining between them. CDR3 length: 16 amino acids. For the CDR3, the DNA is TGTGCCAGCACGCAAAAAGGACTGACTGGTGAAGAGACCCAGTACTTC. Its protein product is CASTQKGLTGEETQYF.